These 17 T cell receptor beta chains were all obtained from the same sample, sequenced in a study of blood T cell repertoires in COVID-19. The table came from immunoSEQ multiplex PCR; TCRdb's copy has only in-frame clones and leaves some out. The sample yields about half a million clones, approximately 86% seen once. Sequencing was performed on PBMCs or T cells enriched from blood (not recorded which). These receptor sequences come from a woman aged 55-69 years who had recovered from COVID-19.

The chain couples TRBV27 to TRBJ2-3, with TRBD2 matching 13 bases. Germline-derived CDR1 and CDR2 are MNHEY and SMNVEV (reference sequence). The CDR3 sequence is 16 residues long. After removal of 3 bases from V and 2 bases from J, the junction contained 2 bases not matched to a gene. The CDR3 reads CASSFTSGGDTDTQYF. CDR3 sequence (DNA): TGTGCCAGCAGTTTCACTAGCGGGGGGGACACAGATACGCAGTATTTT.

This chain uses TRBV18 with TRBJ1-5; the match to TRBD1 covers 11 bases. The CDR3 consists of 15 residues. Germline lookup yields CDR1 KGHSH and CDR2 LQKENI. V dropped 3 bases and J dropped 5; count of bases not matched to a gene: 3. The chain's CDR3 is CASSPGQGADQPQHF. DNA of the CDR3: TGTGCCAGCTCACCCGGACAGGGGGCGGATCAGCCCCAGCATTTT.

Comments on this clone: Different DNA sequences within this sample yield the same CDR3. The chain employs TRBV19 and TRBJ1-5; D uncertain. This CDR3 is 14 amino acids long. The germline gives CDR1 LNHDA, CDR2 SQIVND (reference sequence). Deletions cut 4 bases from V and 2 bases from J, with 9 bases between. CDR3 sequence reads: CASSTTGGNQPQHF. As DNA, the CDR3 is TGTGCCAGTAGTACCACCGGGGGCAATCAGCCCCAGCATTTT.

This clone came up once. The chain uses TRBV7-2 and TRBJ2-2; a possible D gene is TRBD1 (5 bases). The V end lost 2 bases, the J end lost 6 bases, and 13 bases lay between the germline ends. This CDR3 has 15 residues. The germline gives CDR1 SGHTA, CDR2 FQGNSA. The CDR3 nucleotides read TGTGCCAGCAGCTTAAAAGGGGCTCCCCCCGGGGAGCTGTTTTTT. It encodes CASSLKGAPPGELFF.

The gene calls are TRBV2 and TRBJ1-1, with D possibly TRBD1 on 5 matching bases. V lost 7 bases, J lost 1 base, and 19 bases lay in between. The CDR3 loop spans 16 amino acids. From germline, CDR1 is SNHLY and CDR2 FYNNEI. The CDR3 reads CASMGGGYNKNTEAFF. CDR3 DNA sequence: TGTGCCAGCATGGGGGGAGGATACAACAAGAACACTGAAGCTTTCTTT.

This clone has a handful of counts. The V gene is TRBV19, the J gene TRBJ1-5; 7 nucleotides line up with TRBD1. Trimming cost V 5 bases and J 4 bases; bases outside gene matches: 8. The CDR3 contains 15 residues. Germline CDR1 reads LNHDA; CDR2 reads SQIVND (reference sequence). The CDR3 sequence is CASSVTGVSNQPQHF. DNA of the CDR3: TGTGCCAGTAGTGTAACAGGGGTTTCAAATCAGCCCCAGCATTTT.

The chain recombines TRBV7-2 with TRBJ2-3; 7 bases match TRBD2. CDR1 is SGHTA and CDR2 is FQGNSA in the germline V gene. V was clipped by 5 bases and J by 2 bases; unmatched bases: 13. CDR3 size: 17 residues. The chain's CDR3 is CASSPERGFLYTDTQYF. Written as DNA, the CDR3 is TGTGCCAGCAGCCCCGAGCGGGGCTTTCTATACACAGATACGCAGTATTTT.

This clone came up once. This chain uses TRBV5-1 with TRBJ2-7; 8 bases align to TRBD1. Germline values: CDR1 SGHRS, CDR2 YFSETQ. Trimming removed 0 bases from V and 7 bases from J; junction bases left unmatched: 12. The CDR3 length is 16 residues. CDR3 sequence reads: CASSLGYRGLRAEQYF. CDR3 nucleotides: TGCGCCAGCAGCTTGGGATACAGGGGGTTACGTGCGGAGCAGTACTTC.

The chain recombines TRBV5-1 with TRBJ2-4; perhaps TRBD2 as D (6 bases). CDR3 length: 12 residues. Germline V gives CDR1 SGHRS, CDR2 YFSETQ. V lost 0 bases to trimming and J lost 8 bases, with 6 bases between them. The CDR3 DNA reads TGCGCCAGCAGCTTGGGCGGGGACATTCAGTACTTC. It yields the protein CASSLGGDIQYF.

The V gene is TRBV7-2, the J gene TRBJ1-2; D unclear. CDR1 and CDR2 from the germline V gene are SGHTA and FQGNSA. The CDR3 is made up of 15 amino acids. Trimming took off 0 bases at V and 6 bases at J, with 14 bases between the two ends. CDR3 sequence reads: CASSLAPASGHGYTF. The CDR3 DNA is TGTGCCAGCAGCTTAGCCCCCGCCTCTGGCCATGGCTACACCTTC.

The chain is built from TRBV18 and TRBJ1-2; the D gene is possibly TRBD1 (6 bases). Per germline, CDR1 KGHSH and CDR2 LQKENI. CDR3 size: 14 residues. The V end was cut by 1 base, the J end by 7 bases, with 13 bases between. DNA of the CDR3: TGTGCCAGCTCACCACAGGGGGACGGGGCTGGCTACACCTTC. It is translated as CASSPQGDGAGYTF.

The chain uses TRBV10-1 and TRBJ2-3; 10 bases match TRBD2. Trimming at V came to 3 bases and at J to 3 bases, leaving 3 bases not matched to a gene. The CDR3 totals 15 residues. CDR1 is WNHNN, CDR2 SYGVQD, per germline (reference sequence). Written as DNA, the CDR3 is TGCGCCAGCAGTGATGAGCGGGGGGGTACAGATACGCAGTATTTT. Translating gives CASSDERGGTDTQYF.

The gene calls are TRBV29-1 and TRBJ1-1; maybe TRBD1 (6 bases). Trimming shortened V by 4 bases and J by 2 bases, and 14 bases separated the two germline ends. CDR1 SQVTM and CDR2 ANQGSEA come from the germline V gene. This CDR3 spans 14 amino acids. Here the CDR3 reads CSVADRSVNTEAFF. In DNA, the CDR3 is TGCAGCGTTGCTGACAGGTCGGTCAACACTGAAGCTTTCTTT.

The genes are TRBV4-1 and TRBJ2-2, with TRBD2 identical over 8 bases. There are 15 residues in the CDR3. V dropped 7 bases and J dropped 6; count of bases not matched to a gene: 10. Germline assignment: CDR1 MGHRA and CDR2 YSYEKL. In nucleotides, the CDR3 is TGCGCCAGCACCCACGGCGGACTAGCCGCCGGGGAGCTGTTTTTT. The encoded protein is CASTHGGLAAGELFF.

V usage is TRBV24-1 and J usage is TRBJ1-4; no clear D gene. Germline CDR1 is KGHDR and CDR2 is SFDVKD. The V gene lost 9 bases and the J gene lost 4 bases, with 11 bases spanning the gap. The CDR3 totals 13 residues. The CDR3 sequence: CATSSSSNEKLFF. As DNA, the CDR3 is TGTGCCACCTCCAGCTCTAGTAATGAAAAACTGTTTTTT.

The rearrangement joins TRBV4-1 to TRBJ2-3; a weak D match, TRBD2 (7 bases). Trimming took off 5 bases at V and 2 bases at J, with 14 bases between the two ends. Germline V gene lookup returns CDR1 MGHRA and CDR2 YSYEKL. The CDR3 totals 15 residues. CDR3 sequence: CASSGGAIYTDTQYF. In DNA, the CDR3 is TGCGCCAGCAGCGGGGGGGCCATCTACACAGATACGCAGTATTTT.

Turning to this clone: This same CDR3 is encoded by further DNA sequences in the sample. This chain connects TRBV5-1 to TRBJ1-1; 8 nucleotides align to TRBD1. J lost 1 base, V lost 4 bases, and 3 bases had no gene match. The CDR3 is 14 residues long. Germline lookup yields CDR1 SGHRS and CDR2 YFSETQ. In DNA, the CDR3 is TGCGCCAGCAGCCCGGGGACAGGGAACACTGAAGCTTTCTTT. This encodes CASSPGTGNTEAFF.